These 16 T cell receptor beta chains share one sample of origin, sequenced in a study of T cell responses to AZD1222 COVID-19 vaccine. Profiled with immunoSEQ multiplex PCR; TCRdb holds only in-frame clones, not every one. The sample has more than 80,000 clones, 80% to 90% seen once; the top ten hold around 3.5%. The specimen comprised peripheral blood, sampled 28 days after the second AZD1222 dose. These receptors were obtained from an adult who received the AZD1222 COVID-19 vaccine.

This chain connects TRBV20-1 to TRBJ2-1; D not certain. From germline, CDR1 is DFQATT and CDR2 SNEGSKA (reference sequence). V shed 1 base and J shed 9 bases, with 7 bases lying between them. This CDR3 spans 11 amino acids. CDR3 nucleotides: TGCAGTGCTAGAGGCCAGCGTGAGCAGTTCTTC. Its translation: CSARGQREQFF.

The chain uses TRBV27 and TRBJ1-6, with D possibly TRBD1 on 5 matching bases. V was cut by 7 bases and J by 10 bases, with 14 bases left in between. Per germline, CDR1 MNHEY and CDR2 SMNVEV (reference sequence). CDR3 length: 13 residues. The CDR3 region has the DNA TGTGCCAGCAAACTGAATCGGGGGTCACCCCTCCACTTT. Protein product: CASKLNRGSPLHF.

This rearrangement joins TRBV6-4 to TRBJ2-3; 8 bases line up with TRBD1. This CDR3 comprises 15 residues. Losses at the gene ends were 5 bases for V and 4 bases for J; bases not matched to a gene: 8. The V gene's germline CDR1 is MRHNA and CDR2 SNTAGT. The CDR3 sequence: CASSFTGGMADTQYF. In nucleotides, the CDR3 is TGTGCCAGCAGTTTCACAGGGGGGATGGCAGATACGCAGTATTTT.

The V call is TRBV27, the J call TRBJ2-7; 11 bases are shared with TRBD2. The germline CDR1 and CDR2 sequences are MNHEY and SMNVEV (reference sequence). The V and J ends lost 5 bases and 6 bases, in that order; junction bases with no gene match: 18. The CDR3 has 18 residues. CDR3 amino acids: CASSKNKDYPGLAAEQYF. The DNA of the CDR3 is TGTGCCAGCAGTAAAAACAAAGATTATCCGGGACTAGCGGCCGAGCAGTACTTC.

The gene calls are TRBV19 and TRBJ2-1; 12 nucleotides align to TRBD1. The CDR3 spans 16 residues. The ends lost 6 bases at V and 7 bases at J; junction bases unmatched: 10. In germline, CDR1 is LNHDA, CDR2 SQIVND (reference sequence). In DNA, the CDR3 is TGTGCCAGTAGCAGACCCCCGGGACAGGGGGCGAATGAGCAGTTCTTC. Translated, it gives CASSRPPGQGANEQFF.

The rearrangement uses TRBV15 and TRBJ2-1; weak D call: TRBD1 (5 bases). The V end lost 1 base, the J end lost 0 bases, and 10 bases lay between the germline ends. CDR1 LNHNV and CDR2 YYDKDF come from the germline V gene (reference sequence). The CDR3 consists of 16 residues. The CDR3 coding sequence is TGTGCCACCAGCAGAGGACAGACCCCCTCCTACAATGAGCAGTTCTTC. It is translated as CATSRGQTPSYNEQFF.

CDR3 amino acids: CASSTPRTGGRETQYF. The CDR3 DNA reads as TGTGCCAGCAGTACACCCCGGACAGGGGGCAGAGAGACCCAGTACTTC. V and J are TRBV28 and TRBJ2-5; 11 bases are shared with TRBD1. Trimming cost V 5 bases and J 4 bases; bases outside gene matches: 9. This CDR3 region has 16 residues. Germline-derived CDR1 and CDR2 are MDHEN and SYDVKM.

This chain connects TRBV18 to TRBJ1-1, with unresolved D. The CDR3 runs 12 residues. CDR1 and CDR2 (germline): KGHSH, LQKENI. V gave up 1 base and J gave up 10 bases, with 10 bases separating them. The chain's CDR3 is CASSPQEKGAFF. CDR3 DNA sequence: TGTGCCAGCTCACCACAAGAAAAAGGAGCTTTCTTT. The full variable domain, with the rest looked up from reference TRBV18 and TRBJ1-1, is NAGVMQNPRHLVRRRGQEARLRCSPMKGHSHVYWYRQLPEEGLKFMVYLQKENIIDESGMPKERFSAEFPKEGPSILRIQQVVRGDSAAYFCASSPQEKGAFFGQGTRLTVV.

This rearrangement joins TRBV5-5 to TRBJ2-1, with D unresolved. V was clipped by 4 bases and J by 9 bases, with 11 bases between them. This CDR3 contains 12 residues. CDR1 and CDR2 (germline): SGHKS, YYEKEE (reference sequence). The CDR3 loop is CASSAGWIEQFF. The CDR3 bases are TGTGCCAGCAGCGCTGGCTGGATTGAGCAGTTCTTC.

The V and J genes are TRBV28 and TRBJ1-2, with D tentatively TRBD1 (5 bases). The CDR3 has 13 amino acids. The V end was cut by 5 bases, the J end by 14 bases, with 21 bases between. Germline loops: CDR1 MDHEN, CDR2 SYDVKM. Here the CDR3 reads CASSPRGVRAETF. CDR3 nucleotide sequence: TGTGCCAGCAGTCCCCGGGGGGTCAGAGCCGAAACCTTC.

The V and J genes are TRBV6-2 or TRBV6-3 and TRBJ1-1; 8 bases fit TRBD1. V shed 5 bases and J 1 base; nucleotides not matched to a gene: 6. Germline loops: CDR1 MNHEY, CDR2 SVGEGT. CDR3 size: 15 residues. The CDR3 sequence is CASSTFDRGNTEAFF. Written as DNA, the CDR3 is TGTGCCAGCAGTACTTTTGACAGGGGGAACACTGAAGCTTTCTTT.

The chain has TRBV4-1 and TRBJ1-2; tentative D call: TRBD1 (6 bases). Germline V lookup: CDR1 MGHRA, CDR2 YSYEKL. This CDR3 has 14 residues. V dropped 8 bases and J dropped 0 bases, with 13 bases sitting between them. DNA of the CDR3: TGCGCCAGCTTCAGGGGTGGTACTAACTATGGCTACACCTTC. It yields the protein CASFRGGTNYGYTF.

The V gene is TRBV11-2, the J gene TRBJ1-2; D is unclear. This CDR3 has 14 amino acids. V was trimmed by 6 bases and J by 3 bases, leaving 14 bases between them. Germline CDR1 SGHAT, CDR2 FQNNGV. The CDR3 is CASRQTGPDYGYTF. CDR3 coding DNA: TGTGCCAGCAGGCAGACCGGGCCGGACTATGGCTACACCTTC.

The chain uses TRBV27 and TRBJ2-5; 14 nucleotides agree with TRBD2. J lost 5 bases, V lost 6 bases, and 5 bases had no gene match. The CDR3 consists of 15 residues. Germline V gene data show CDR1 as MNHEY and CDR2 as SMNVEV (reference sequence). The CDR3 DNA reads TGTGCCAGCAGGCGACTAGCGGGGGGGCGCGAGACCCAGTACTTC. Encoded protein: CASRRLAGGRETQYF.

This clone was seen only once. The chain couples TRBV28 to TRBJ2-7; D is uncertain. V lost 1 base and J lost 0, with 4 bases in between. The CDR3 has 13 amino acids. Per the germline V gene, CDR1 is MDHEN and CDR2 is SYDVKM. In nucleotides, the CDR3 is TGTGCCAGCAGTTTATCGAGCTCCTACGAGCAGTACTTC. This sequence encodes CASSLSSSYEQYF.

The V gene is TRBV7-9, the J gene TRBJ1-2, with a possible D match to TRBD1 (5 bases). The CDR3 totals 15 residues. CDR1 is SEHNR, CDR2 FQNEAQ, per germline (reference sequence). V was cut by 5 bases and J by 1 base, with 14 bases left in between. CDR3: CASSHSWGNNYGYTF. CDR3 nucleotides: TGTGCCAGCAGCCATTCTTGGGGGAATAACTATGGCTACACCTTC.